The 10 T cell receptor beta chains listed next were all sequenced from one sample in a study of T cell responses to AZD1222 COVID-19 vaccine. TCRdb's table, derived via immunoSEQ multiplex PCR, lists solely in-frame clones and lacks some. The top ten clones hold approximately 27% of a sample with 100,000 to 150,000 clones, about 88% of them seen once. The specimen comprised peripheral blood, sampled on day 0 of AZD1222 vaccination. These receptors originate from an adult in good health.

The CDR3 DNA reads as TGTGCCATCCTTGGGGTGGGGACGGCAGATACGCAGTATTTT. Translated, it gives CAILGVGTADTQYF. This chain links TRBV10-3 with TRBJ2-3; D tentatively fits TRBD1 or TRBD2 (5 bases each). This CDR3 contains 14 residues. Germline CDR1 ENHRY, CDR2 SYGVKD. V was shortened by 8 bases and J by 4 bases, with 16 bases between the two germline ends.

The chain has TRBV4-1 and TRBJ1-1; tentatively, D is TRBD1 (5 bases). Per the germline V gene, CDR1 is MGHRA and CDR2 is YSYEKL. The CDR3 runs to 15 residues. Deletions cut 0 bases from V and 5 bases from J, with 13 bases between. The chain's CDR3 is CASSQDQAGRTEAFF. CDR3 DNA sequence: TGCGCCAGCAGCCAAGATCAGGCAGGGCGAACTGAAGCTTTCTTT.

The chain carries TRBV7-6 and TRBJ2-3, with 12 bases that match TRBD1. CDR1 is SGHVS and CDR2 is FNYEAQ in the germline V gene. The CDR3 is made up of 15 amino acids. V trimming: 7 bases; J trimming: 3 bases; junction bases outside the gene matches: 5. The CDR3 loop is CASTGTGGLTDTQYF. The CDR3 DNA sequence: TGTGCCAGCACTGGGACAGGGGGCTTGACAGATACGCAGTATTTT.

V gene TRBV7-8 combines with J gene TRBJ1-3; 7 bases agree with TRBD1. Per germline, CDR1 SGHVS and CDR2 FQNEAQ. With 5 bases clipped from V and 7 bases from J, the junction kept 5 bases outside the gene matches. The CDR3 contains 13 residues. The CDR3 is CASSVTGTNTIYF. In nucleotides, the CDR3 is TGTGCCAGCAGCGTGACAGGGACTAACACCATATATTTT.

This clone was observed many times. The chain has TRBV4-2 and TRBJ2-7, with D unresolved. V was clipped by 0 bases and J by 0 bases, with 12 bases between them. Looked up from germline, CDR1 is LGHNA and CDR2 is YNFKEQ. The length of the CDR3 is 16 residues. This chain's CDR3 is CASSQDRAVASYEQYF. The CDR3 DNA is TGTGCCAGCAGCCAAGATAGGGCAGTGGCCTCCTACGAGCAGTACTTC.

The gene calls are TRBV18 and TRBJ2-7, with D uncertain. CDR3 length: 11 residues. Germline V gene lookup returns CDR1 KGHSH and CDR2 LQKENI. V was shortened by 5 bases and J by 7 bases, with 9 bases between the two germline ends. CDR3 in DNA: TGTGCCAGCTCATCAGCTTGGGAGCAGTACTTC. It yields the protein CASSSAWEQYF. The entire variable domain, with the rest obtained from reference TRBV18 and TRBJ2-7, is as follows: NAGVMQNPRHLVRRRGQEARLRCSPMKGHSHVYWYRQLPEEGLKFMVYLQKENIIDESGMPKERFSAEFPKEGPSILRIQQVVRGDSAAYFCASSSAWEQYFGPGTRLTVT.

In DNA form, the CDR3 reads TGTGCCAGCAGCCCCCAAGAAAATCAGCCCCAGCATTTT. It specifies CASSPQENQPQHF. This chain links TRBV27 with TRBJ1-5; D is uncertain. V gave up 6 bases and J gave up 4 bases, with 10 bases separating them. Per the germline V gene, CDR1 is MNHEY and CDR2 is SMNVEV (reference sequence). CDR3 size: 13 residues.

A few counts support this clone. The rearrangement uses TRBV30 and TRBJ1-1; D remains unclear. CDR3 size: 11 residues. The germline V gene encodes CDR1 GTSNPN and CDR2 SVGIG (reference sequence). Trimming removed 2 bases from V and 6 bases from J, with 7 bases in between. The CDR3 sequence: CAWSNRAEAFF. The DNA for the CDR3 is TGTGCCTGGAGTAACAGAGCTGAAGCTTTCTTT.

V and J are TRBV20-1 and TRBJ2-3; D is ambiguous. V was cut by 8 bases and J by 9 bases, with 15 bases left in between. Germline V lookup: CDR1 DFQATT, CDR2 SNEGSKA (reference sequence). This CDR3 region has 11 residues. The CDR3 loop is CSRRLARTQYF. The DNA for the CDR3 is TGCAGTCGTAGATTGGCGCGAACGCAGTATTTT.

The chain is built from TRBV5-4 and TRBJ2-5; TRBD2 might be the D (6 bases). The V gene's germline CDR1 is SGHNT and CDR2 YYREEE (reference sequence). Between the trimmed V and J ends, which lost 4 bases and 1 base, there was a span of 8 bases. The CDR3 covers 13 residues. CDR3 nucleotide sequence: TGTGCCAGCAGCACCGGGGGCCAAGAGACCCAGTACTTC. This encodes CASSTGGQETQYF.